The 32 T cell receptor beta chains presented below share a single source sample, sequenced in a study of technical replicates of blood from a few donors listed by TCRdb under 2017. Libraries came from the immunoSEQ multiplex PCR assay. TCRdb took over this immuneACCESS table, retaining in-frame rearrangements with V and J assigned. Such tables are incomplete; in checked studies, under half of the missing clones stem from an unresolved V gene, and the remainder is unexplained. Across this sample there are around 83,000 clones, with more than 90% seen only once. The top ten constitute about 0.23% of the sample. The sequencing sample was made of T cells isolated from PBMCs. These receptors were collected from a human donor in good health.

This clone has only a few counts. The CDR3 DNA sequence: TGTGCCAGCAGCTTGGGAGGTACGGGGCCCCAGCATTTT. It codes for CASSLGGTGPQHF. V gene TRBV5-4 combines with J gene TRBJ1-5; unclear D gene. Germline V gives CDR1 SGHNT, CDR2 YYREEE (reference sequence). The CDR3 length is 13 residues. Trimming stripped 0 bases from V and 9 bases from J, with 10 bases between.

The rearrangement joins TRBV7-9 to TRBJ1-2; 7 nucleotides match TRBD1. From germline, CDR1 is SEHNR and CDR2 FQNEAQ (reference sequence). J lost 9 bases, V lost 5 bases, and 3 bases had no gene match. The CDR3 runs to 11 residues. The DNA for the CDR3 is TGTGCCAGCAGCCGGACAGGAAGCTACACCTTC. It yields the protein CASSRTGSYTF.

This chain uses TRBV6-1 with TRBJ2-2, with unresolved D. The CDR3 covers 14 residues. The germline gives CDR1 MNHNS, CDR2 SASEGT. Trimming shortened V by 2 bases and J by 13 bases, and 17 bases separated the two germline ends. CDR3 loop: CASSEKTDSLLLFF. DNA for the CDR3: TGTGCCAGCAGTGAAAAAACAGATTCGTTGCTGCTGTTTTTT.

This clone was seen a few times. This chain connects TRBV18 to TRBJ1-2; D gene uncertain. Per germline, CDR1 KGHSH and CDR2 LQKENI. The CDR3 sequence is 15 residues long. V lost 2 bases and J 4 bases, leaving 14 bases between the germline ends. In DNA, the CDR3 is TGTGCCAGCTCACCATCTATCGACACGACCTATGGCTACACCTTC. It yields the protein CASSPSIDTTYGYTF.

This clone came up once. J is TRBJ1-4 and V is TRBV7-2; a possible D gene is TRBD1 (6 bases). This CDR3 region has 15 residues. V was cut by 5 bases and J by 0 bases, with 10 bases left in between. Germline V gene lookup returns CDR1 SGHTA and CDR2 FQGNSA. CDR3 sequence reads: CASSPRTATNEKLFF. In nucleotides, the CDR3 is TGTGCCAGCAGCCCGCGGACAGCAACTAATGAAAAACTGTTTTTT.

This chain connects TRBV28 to TRBJ1-1, with D unresolved. This CDR3 has 13 amino acids. Trimming stripped 2 bases from V and 6 bases from J, with 10 bases between. CDR1 is MDHEN and CDR2 is SYDVKM in the germline V gene. The CDR3 protein is CASSLGRSAEAFF. CDR3 nucleotides: TGTGCCAGCAGTTTAGGTCGGAGCGCTGAAGCTTTCTTT.

This chain connects TRBV6-1 to TRBJ2-1; D gene ambiguous. The germline V and J ends were trimmed by 6 bases and 0 bases, with 12 bases remaining between them. Germline assignment: CDR1 MNHNS and CDR2 SASEGT. The CDR3 loop spans 15 amino acids. CDR3 nucleotides: TGTGCCAGCAGACAACAGAGTCTCTCCTACAATGAGCAGTTCTTC. This gives the protein CASRQQSLSYNEQFF.

V is TRBV6-5 and J is TRBJ1-5, with 10 positions matching TRBD1. The germline gives CDR1 MNHEY, CDR2 SVGAGI. The CDR3 has 15 amino acids. The V segment lost 5 bases and the J segment 2 bases; nucleotides outside the gene matches: 3. For the CDR3, the DNA is TGTGCCAGCAGTAGACAGGGGGCCGGCAATCAGCCCCAGCATTTT. It codes for CASSRQGAGNQPQHF.

The chain is built from TRBV6-6 and TRBJ2-1; tentative D call: TRBD1 (7 bases). Trimming stripped 11 bases from V and 12 bases from J, with 20 bases between. In germline, CDR1 is MNHNY, CDR2 SVGAGI (reference sequence). The CDR3 consists of 12 residues. The DNA of the CDR3 is TGTGCCTCCGAGAAGCAGGGGGGAAGGCAGTTCTTC. Protein product: CASEKQGGRQFF.

This chain connects TRBV5-1 to TRBJ2-3, with D tentatively TRBD1 (5 bases). The V gene's germline CDR1 is SGHRS and CDR2 YFSETQ. This CDR3 has 14 residues. V dropped 4 bases and J dropped 2 bases, with 11 bases sitting between them. The CDR3 region has the DNA TGCGCCAGCAGCCAATCAGGGTTCACAGATACGCAGTATTTT. It translates to CASSQSGFTDTQYF.

The gene calls are TRBV6-5 and TRBJ2-2, with 7 bases aligning to TRBD2. From germline, CDR1 is MNHEY and CDR2 SVGAGI. V shed 2 bases, J shed 7 bases, and the junction held 10 bases outside the gene matches. This CDR3 region has 16 residues. CDR3 in amino acids: CASSYLIAGNDGELFF. CDR3 coding DNA: TGTGCCAGCAGTTACCTAATAGCGGGTAATGACGGGGAGCTGTTTTTT.

The CDR3 is CASSQKGQGHTEAFF. The CDR3 DNA is TGTGCCAGCAGCCAAAAGGGACAGGGTCACACTGAAGCTTTCTTT. This chain joins TRBV11-2 and TRBJ1-1; TRBD1 matches at 9 bases. V was clipped by 5 bases and J by 3 bases; unmatched bases: 7. This CDR3 has 15 residues. Germline V gene sequence: CDR1 SGHAT, CDR2 FQNNGV.

The rearrangement uses TRBV12-1 and TRBJ2-7; the table assigns TRBD1, which was not confirmed against the DNA. TRBV12-1 is described as a pseudogene. The CDR3 length is 14 residues. This chain's CDR3 is CASSFQANPYEQYF. The CDR3 DNA sequence: TGTGCCAGCAGCTTTCAGGCGAATCCCTACGAGCAGTACTTC.

This chain joins TRBV19 and TRBJ1-5, with TRBD1 identical over 8 bases. CDR3 size: 14 residues. Trimming removed 4 bases from V and 4 bases from J; junction bases left unmatched: 3. Looked up from germline, CDR1 is LNHDA and CDR2 is SQIVND (reference sequence). CDR3 in amino acids: CASSRNRGNQPQHF. The CDR3 DNA sequence: TGTGCCAGTAGTAGGAACAGGGGGAATCAGCCCCAGCATTTT.

The chain couples TRBV11-2 to TRBJ2-7; D unresolved. V dropped 3 bases and J dropped 0 bases, with 9 bases sitting between them. Per the germline V gene, CDR1 is SGHAT and CDR2 is FQNNGV. The CDR3 has 14 amino acids. DNA for the CDR3: TGTGCCAGCAGCTTGTTTCGCGGCTCCTACGAGCAGTACTTC. This translates into CASSLFRGSYEQYF.

The chain is built from TRBV25-1 and TRBJ1-3, with D hard to call. The CDR3 consists of 13 residues. V dropped 5 bases and J dropped 4 bases, with 9 bases sitting between them. Germline values: CDR1 MGHDK, CDR2 SYGVNS. The CDR3 loop is CASSPVTGNTIYF. The CDR3, as DNA: TGTGCCAGCAGTCCAGTTACAGGAAACACCATATATTTT.

The gene calls are TRBV6-4 and TRBJ2-4; 9 bases fit TRBD2. Germline V gene sequence: CDR1 MRHNA, CDR2 SNTAGT. V trimming: 0 bases; J trimming: 0 bases; junction bases outside the gene matches: 6. The CDR3 sequence is 18 residues long. This CDR3 reads CASSDSKRLAVAKNIQYF. Here the CDR3 DNA reads TGTGCCAGCAGTGACTCGAAGCGACTAGCGGTAGCCAAAAACATTCAGTACTTC.

The rearrangement uses TRBV29-1 and TRBJ2-5; 8 bases are a match to TRBD2. Germline trimming cut 8 bases from V and 2 bases from J; bases unmatched to any gene: 10. This CDR3 region has 14 residues. The V gene's germline CDR1 is SQVTM and CDR2 ANQGSEA. CDR3 sequence: CSSQLPGGQETQYF. Here the CDR3 DNA reads TGCAGCTCCCAGCTGCCGGGGGGGCAAGAGACCCAGTACTTC.

This rearrangement joins TRBV7-9 to TRBJ1-4, with 8 bases matching TRBD1. The CDR3 consists of 14 residues. Germline V lookup: CDR1 SEHNR, CDR2 FQNEAQ (reference sequence). The V segment lost 5 bases and the J segment 8 bases; nucleotides outside the gene matches: 7. The CDR3 DNA is TGTGCCAGCAGCCCCGGGACAGGTGGCGAAAAACTGTTTTTT. Translated: CASSPGTGGEKLFF.

J is TRBJ2-1 and V is TRBV28, with D unresolved. CDR1 is MDHEN and CDR2 is SYDVKM in the germline V gene. The CDR3 totals 12 residues. V lost 3 bases and J 8 bases, leaving 8 bases between the germline ends. The CDR3 region has the DNA TGTGCCAGCAGTTTTGCAGGCCATGAGCAGTTCTTC. It is translated as CASSFAGHEQFF.

The chain links TRBV9 to TRBJ1-2; TRBD1 aligns across 10 bases. Germline values: CDR1 SGDLS, CDR2 YYNGEE. This CDR3 has 16 amino acids. V shed 0 bases, J shed 7 bases, and the junction held 9 bases outside the gene matches. CDR3 sequence (DNA): TGTGCCAGCAGCGTAGTCAAGGACAGGGGGATAGGTGGCTACACCTTC. Translating it yields CASSVVKDRGIGGYTF.

The rearrangement uses TRBV27 and TRBJ2-5, with TRBD2 matching over 7 bases. Germline CDR1 MNHEY, CDR2 SMNVEV (reference sequence). Trimming removed 3 bases from V and 4 bases from J; junction bases left unmatched: 8. The CDR3 spans 15 residues. CDR3 amino acids: CASSFGGGPGETQYF. The CDR3 DNA follows: TGTGCCAGCAGTTTCGGGGGAGGGCCGGGAGAGACCCAGTACTTC.

The chain uses TRBV6-6 and TRBJ2-1, with 8 bases that match TRBD2. After removal of 8 bases from V and 3 bases from J, the junction contained 9 bases not matched to a gene. Germline loops: CDR1 MNHNY, CDR2 SVGAGI (reference sequence). CDR3 size: 15 residues. This CDR3 is CASYARGGYYNEQFF. CDR3 nucleotides: TGTGCCAGCTATGCTCGGGGGGGCTACTACAATGAGCAGTTCTTC.

This clone occurred once. The chain couples TRBV10-2 to TRBJ2-7; 7 bases align to TRBD1. Trimming cost V 10 bases and J 4 bases; bases outside gene matches: 16. The germline CDR1 and CDR2 sequences are WSHSY and SAAADI. The CDR3 length is 15 residues. The CDR3 reads CAITSTGTAHYEQYF. DNA of the CDR3: TGCGCCATTACCAGTACCGGGACAGCTCATTACGAGCAGTACTTC.

This clone was seen just once. The chain has TRBV5-6 and TRBJ2-5, with 11 bases matching TRBD2. The V and J ends lost 2 bases and 3 bases, in that order; junction bases with no gene match: 9. Germline CDR1 SGHDT, CDR2 YYEEEE. The CDR3 spans 17 residues. Here the CDR3 DNA reads TGTGCCAGCAGCTTAGTAGGTAGCGGGAGGGATAAAGAGACCCAGTACTTC. It codes for CASSLVGSGRDKETQYF.

The rearrangement uses TRBV4-2 and TRBJ2-2; maybe TRBD2 (5 bases). The CDR3 covers 20 residues. Germline V gene lookup returns CDR1 LGHNA and CDR2 YNFKEQ. V shed 0 bases and J shed 6 bases, with 26 bases lying between them. In nucleotides, the CDR3 is TGTGCCAGCAGCCAAGAGATGGTGGTACGGGGATTTTCCGGGTCCGGGGAGCTGTTTTTT. The encoded protein is CASSQEMVVRGFSGSGELFF.

The chain combines TRBV27 with TRBJ2-5, with 11 bases lining up with TRBD2. Losses at the gene ends were 5 bases for V and 5 bases for J; bases not matched to a gene: 10. Germline V CDR1 and CDR2: MNHEY, SMNVEV (reference sequence). The CDR3 has 16 amino acids. The CDR3 spells CASSPLAGGRQETQYF. In DNA form, the CDR3 reads TGTGCCAGCAGTCCGTTAGCGGGGGGGCGCCAGGAGACCCAGTACTTC.

This rearrangement joins TRBV30 to TRBJ2-3; TRBD2 might be the D (6 bases). The CDR3 sequence is 13 residues long. The ends were cut back, 3 bases at V and 4 bases at J, with 11 bases in the middle. The germline V gene has CDR1 GTSNPN and CDR2 SVGIG (reference sequence). DNA for the CDR3: TGTGCCTGGAGCCGGGGGTGGGCAGATACGCAGTATTTT. Its protein product is CAWSRGWADTQYF. The full variable domain, in which reference TRBV30 and TRBJ2-3 provide the parts outside the CDR3, is SQTIHQWPATLVQPVGSPLSLECTVEGTSNPNLYWYRQAAGRGLQLLFYSVGIGQISSEVPQNLSASRPQDRQFILSSKKLLLSDSGFYLCAWSRGWADTQYFGPGTRLTVL.

The sample holds one count of this clone. The V gene is TRBV10-1, the J gene TRBJ1-3; no clear D gene. CDR3 length: 13 residues. Trimming took off 6 bases at V and 6 bases at J, with 12 bases between the two ends. CDR1 is WNHNN, CDR2 SYGVQD, per germline (reference sequence). The CDR3 is CASSKSSQNTIYF. In DNA form, the CDR3 reads TGCGCCAGCAGCAAAAGCTCCCAAAACACCATATATTTT.

The chain uses TRBV4-1 and TRBJ2-1; 9 bases are shared with TRBD2. CDR1 is MGHRA and CDR2 is YSYEKL in the germline V gene. V shed 1 base and J 7 bases; nucleotides not matched to a gene: 5. CDR3 length: 15 amino acids. CDR3 in DNA: TGCGCCAGCAGCCAAGGGGGCGGGAGGGCGAATGAGCAGTTCTTC. Its translation: CASSQGGGRANEQFF.

The chain employs TRBV25-1 and TRBJ2-2; 7 bases fit TRBD1. The CDR3 has 14 residues. Germline lookup yields CDR1 MGHDK and CDR2 SYGVNS. Unmatched junction bases numbered 8, after V lost 5 bases and J lost 8 bases. The CDR3 bases are TGTGCCAGCAGTAAATCCGGGACAGCTGGGGAGCTGTTTTTT. Protein product: CASSKSGTAGELFF.

This chain connects TRBV2 to TRBJ1-4; D uncertain. The CDR3 is 19 amino acids. Between the trimmed V and J ends, which lost 5 bases and 0 bases, there was a span of 22 bases. Germline V CDR1 and CDR2: SNHLY, FYNNEI. CDR3 amino acids: CASSNSYTSSLTTNEKLFF. The CDR3 nucleotides are TGTGCCAGCAGTAACTCTTACACTAGCTCACTCACAACTAATGAAAAACTGTTTTTT.